A selection of T cell receptor beta chains follows, all from one sample in a study of T cells expressing NK-cell markers. TCRdb re-called the 5' RACE reads and gives one entry per CDR3 protein, without DNA. Reported are about half a million distinct CDR3 sequences; the ten largest clones contain over 1.3%. Sequencing was performed on blood T cells: a sorted CD56 or NKG2C T cell subset, CD4+ or CD8+ T cells, or bulk PBMC T cells (not recorded which). The receptors stem from a woman between 50 and 59 years old in good health. Both conserved end residues are part of each CDR3. Fields, in order: J gene, V gene, CDR3 protein.

TRBJ2-7	TRBV27	CASSPFKPGPYEQYF
TRBJ1-5	TRBV2	CASNAGYSNQPQHF
TRBJ2-5	TRBV24-1	CATSTPKTGKTSGTSGSNVTQYF
TRBJ1-1	TRBV20-1	CSAQQGQANTEAFF
TRBJ2-2	TRBV7-2	CASNPGTGTGELFF
TRBJ2-2	TRBV5-1	CASSPGGENTGELFF
TRBJ1-5	TRBV19	CASSIVGGRQPQHF
TRBJ2-2	TRBV24-1	CATSDVQKKNTGELFF
TRBJ2-1	TRBV5-1	CASSLPGLAQYNEQFF
TRBJ2-2	TRBV19	CASSPGLFGELFF
TRBJ2-5	TRBV20-1	CSAREDRGTQYF
TRBJ2-1	TRBV12-3/TRBV12-4	CASRGLAGINEQFF
TRBJ2-7	TRBV20-1	CSAPVSSGTYEQYF
TRBJ2-2	TRBV7-9	CASSIGTHNTGELFF
TRBJ1-5	TRBV24-1	CATAPGGRGVDQPQHF
TRBJ1-2	TRBV5-1	CASNLRGEPNYGYTF
TRBJ2-5	TRBV6-1	CASNTPGLHTQETQYF
TRBJ2-3	TRBV24-1	CATARDTNTDTQYF
TRBJ2-3	TRBV5-6	CASGGRGVTDTQYF
TRBJ2-3	TRBV29-1	CSVEGTHRDAQYF
TRBJ2-5	TRBV5-1	CASSLSAGQETQYF
TRBJ2-1	TRBV5-1	CASSSVGGPGTYNEQFF
TRBJ2-1	TRBV5-1	CASSKGTYYNEQFF
TRBJ1-1	TRBV4-1	CASSQDWDSEAFF
TRBJ2-1	TRBV20-1	CSAIKTAPGGYNEQFF
TRBJ2-2	TRBV12-3/TRBV12-4	CASSFRGQVYANTGELFF
TRBJ1-1	TRBV7-9	CASSGTMVSVTEAFF
TRBJ2-1	TRBV12-3/TRBV12-4	CASSLRVEQFF
TRBJ2-3	TRBV20-1	CSASGTGVGTDTQYF
TRBJ2-7	TRBV20-1	CSASRLGGRAGEQYF
TRBJ2-3	TRBV5-1	CASSGQAGVSDTQYF
TRBJ2-1	TRBV10-3	CAISESRDRGRRSTGNEQFF
TRBJ1-2	TRBV27	CASSVDGTSYGYTF
TRBJ1-3	TRBV12-3/TRBV12-4	CASSLQTALPGNTIYF
TRBJ1-2	TRBV6-5	CASTRGAFYTF